This T cell receptor (beta chain) derives from a study of cytomegalovirus exposure and HLA in healthy donors. Study-level findings and limits: The number of N-insertions in an Asian-associated ancestry cluster was reportedly below the 666-donor mean in a later analysis. In a later analysis, TCR beta V- and J-gene trimming was associated with a missense DCLRE1C variant.

It was with 60 Vbeta and 13 Jbeta primers that the PCR ran. Some clones are missing from TCRdb's copy, which holds only in-frame ones; the method was immunoSEQ multiplex PCR. The sample has about 150,000 clones, more than 60% seen once. Each of the donors was a healthy bone marrow donor. Unrecorded immune exposures were likely, despite nominal health at sampling. To note about this clone: The antigen remains unidentified.

The sequence was collected from a woman in her 30s in good health and CMV-seronegative. Sequencing input: PBMCs.

The CDR3 loop reads CASSFTSTNTGELFF. CDR3 nucleotide sequence: TGCGCCAGCAGCTTTACCTCTACGAACACCGGGGAGCTGTTTTTT. The J gene is TRBJ2-2, the V gene TRBV5-1; D not certain. The CDR3 spans 15 residues. V was trimmed by 2 bases and J by 0 bases, leaving 8 bases between them. Per germline, CDR1 SGHRS and CDR2 YFSETQ.